The rows below give T cell receptor beta chains drawn from one sample of a study of CD8 T cells in ankylosing spondylitis. Each CDR3 protein gets one entry after TCRdb re-called the 5' RACE reads with MiXCR. The sample yields tens of thousands of distinct CDR3 sequences, 2.7% seen once. Source material: blood, either unsorted or a sorted T cell fraction (not recorded which). These receptors were obtained from a male donor with ankylosing spondylitis or in good health (not recorded which). The CDR3 runs from the conserved cysteine through the conserved F or W. The D gene is left open where the match is weak. Clone size is given as once, few, many or a size class.

D gene	V gene	J gene	clone size	CDR3 DNA	CDR3 protein
-	TRBV9	TRBJ2-1	many	TGTGCCAGCAGCGTAGTGGGGCTAGCGAGGTACAATGAGCAGTTCTTC	CASSVVGLARYNEQFF
-	TRBV9	TRBJ1-4	many	TGTGCCAGCAGCGAGGCGAGTGGGACTGAAAAACTGTTTTTT	CASSEASGTEKLFF
-	TRBV9	TRBJ2-1	many	TGTGCCAGCAGCGTTGTGGGGGAGAGGTACAATGAGCAGTTCTTC	CASSVVGERYNEQFF
TRBD1	TRBV9	TRBJ1-2	many	TGTGCCAGCAGCTTCGGGACAGAGGGCTATGGCTACACCTTC	CASSFGTEGYGYTF
-	TRBV9	TRBJ1-1	many	TGTGCCAGCAGCGAGACGGTGACTGAAGCTTTCTTT	CASSETVTEAFF
-	TRBV9	TRBJ2-3	many	TGTGCCAGCAGCCCCGCATCTAGCACAGATACGCAGTATTTT	CASSPASSTDTQYF
-	TRBV9	TRBJ2-7	many	TGTGCCAGCAGCGTAGTCGGTAATTCCTACGAGCAGTACTTC	CASSVVGNSYEQYF
TRBD1	TRBV9	TRBJ2-3	many	TGTGCCAGCAGCGTATGGTCGGGACAGGAAGATACGCAGTATTTT	CASSVWSGQEDTQYF
TRBD2	TRBV9	TRBJ2-2	many	TGTGCCAGCACTCCGGGACTAGCGGGATCCGGGGAGCTGTTTTTT	CASTPGLAGSGELFF
-	TRBV24-1	TRBJ2-7	many	TGTGCCACCAATGTGGTCGGACTCCGTCTATGGGAGCAGTACTTC	CATNVVGLRLWEQYF
-	TRBV9	TRBJ2-1	many	TGTGCCAGCAGCCCAGACAGGTCTAGCGAAATCGATGAGCAGTTCTTC	CASSPDRSSEIDEQFF
TRBD2	TRBV9	TRBJ2-1	many	TGTGCCAGCAGCGTAGGACTAGCGGGAGTATACAATGAGCAGTTCTTC	CASSVGLAGVYNEQFF
TRBD2	TRBV9	TRBJ2-4	many	TGTGCCAGCAGCTCCCGACTAGCGCACATTCAGTACTTC	CASSSRLAHIQYF
-	TRBV9	TRBJ2-2	many	TGTGCCAGCAGCGAGGGGAACACCGGGGAGCTGTTTTTT	CASSEGNTGELFF
-	TRBV9	TRBJ2-5	many	TGTGCCAGCAGCGACTTAAAGGGGACCCAGTACTTC	CASSDLKGTQYF
-	TRBV9	TRBJ2-1	many	TGTGCCAGCAGCGTAGGGGGGCCTTACAATGAGCAGTTCTTC	CASSVGGPYNEQFF
-	TRBV9	TRBJ2-1	many	TGTGCCAGCAGCGTAGAAGTCTCTCCCTACAATGAGCAGTTCTTC	CASSVEVSPYNEQFF
TRBD2	TRBV9	TRBJ2-3	many	TGTGCCAGCAGCGTGGGACTAGCGGAAACAGATACGCAGTATTTT	CASSVGLAETDTQYF
-	TRBV9	TRBJ1-3	many	TGTGCCAGCAGCGCAACGACGCCCGGAAACACCATATATTTT	CASSATTPGNTIYF
TRBD2	TRBV9	TRBJ2-1	many	TGTGCCAGCAGCGGGCGACTAGCGGGAGCCCCCCGTGAGCAGTTCTTC	CASSGRLAGAPREQFF
-	TRBV9	TRBJ2-5	many	TGTGCCAGCAGCGAGGGGCTACAGTACCAAGAGACCCAGTACTTC	CASSEGLQYQETQYF
-	TRBV9	TRBJ2-3	many	TGTGCCAGCAGCGTTGATCAGCGGGGCACAGATACGCAGTATTTT	CASSVDQRGTDTQYF
-	TRBV10-1	TRBJ2-7	many	TGCGCCAGCCCCAGGGACATCTACGAGCAGTACTTC	CASPRDIYEQYF
TRBD1	TRBV9	TRBJ1-1	many	TGTGCCAGCAGCCTAGGACAGGGTATAGCGGACACTGAAGCTTTCTTT	CASSLGQGIADTEAFF
TRBD1	TRBV9	TRBJ1-5	many	TGTGCCAGCAGCAAAGGACAGGGTTCCAATCAGCCCCAGCATTTT	CASSKGQGSNQPQHF
-	TRBV9	TRBJ2-2	many	TGTGCCAGCAGCCCGAGGGAAGGGATCACCGGGGAGCTGTTTTTT	CASSPREGITGELFF
TRBD2	TRBV9	TRBJ2-7	many	TGTGCCAGCAGCGTGGGAGCGGGGGCAACCTACGAGCAGTACTTC	CASSVGAGATYEQYF
TRBD2	TRBV9	TRBJ2-1	many	TGTGCCAGCAGCGTAGGAGGTAGCGGGTCCTACAATGAGCAGTTCTTC	CASSVGGSGSYNEQFF
-	TRBV9	TRBJ2-3	many	TGTGCCAGCAGCGTAGGGGCCTTCACAGATACGCAGTATTTT	CASSVGAFTDTQYF
TRBD2	TRBV9	TRBJ2-3	many	TGTGCCAGCAGCGGGGGACTAGTCGCCACAGATACGCAGTATTTT	CASSGGLVATDTQYF
-	TRBV9	TRBJ2-2	many	TGTGCCAGCAGCCTCGAATTTGCGACCGGGGAGCTGTTTTTT	CASSLEFATGELFF
-	TRBV9	TRBJ2-5	many	TGTGCCAGCAGCTTGGGGTACCAAGAGACCCAGTACTTC	CASSLGYQETQYF
TRBD1	TRBV9	TRBJ2-5	many	TGTGCCAGCAGCGTAGAGAACAGGGGGGCCCAGTACTTC	CASSVENRGAQYF
TRBD2	TRBV9	TRBJ2-1	many	TGTGCCAGCAGCGTCACCGGGACTAGCGGCTCCAATGAGCAGTTCTTC	CASSVTGTSGSNEQFF
-	TRBV9	TRBJ2-1	many	TGTGCCAGCAGCGCCTCTGGAGAGGTCGGCAGCAATGAGCAGTTCTTC	CASSASGEVGSNEQFF